The next 26 T cell receptor beta chains were all read from a single sample in a study of graft-versus-host responses after intestinal transplantation. The repertoire was sequenced with immunoSEQ multiplex PCR; TCRdb's copy has only in-frame clones and lacks some. The data show around 40,000 clones, roughly 80% seen once. The specimen comprised PBMCs, sampled around 1,000 days after transplant. The receptors come from a human patient who received an intestinal transplant, so some T cells may come from the graft donor.

The V call is TRBV28, the J call TRBJ2-6; a weak D match, TRBD1 (6 bases). Trimming took 5 bases from V and 0 from J, leaving 14 bases between them. CDR1 and CDR2 (germline): MDHEN, SYDVKM. The CDR3 extends over 17 amino acids. This chain's CDR3 is CASSRQAPDSGANVLTF. The CDR3 DNA is TGTGCCAGCAGTCGACAGGCTCCCGACTCTGGGGCCAACGTCCTGACTTTC.

The chain employs TRBV6-5 and TRBJ1-3; no definite D call. The CDR3 length is 14 residues. The germline V gene has CDR1 MNHEY and CDR2 SVGAGI. V was cut by 6 bases and J by 4 bases, with 13 bases left in between. CDR3 sequence: CASSEDRYGNTIYF. DNA for the CDR3: TGTGCCAGCAGCGAGGATCGGTACGGAAACACCATATATTTT.

This chain uses TRBV25-1 with TRBJ2-1, with 8 nucleotides matching TRBD2. The CDR3 length is 16 residues. Trimming removed 1 base from V and 7 bases from J; junction bases left unmatched: 9. Germline V lookup: CDR1 MGHDK, CDR2 SYGVNS. Here the CDR3 reads CASSESGGGRGNEQFF. CDR3 DNA sequence: TGTGCCAGCAGTGAATCGGGAGGGGGAAGAGGAAATGAGCAGTTCTTC.

V is TRBV28 and J is TRBJ2-7; 7 bases map to TRBD1. With V trimmed by 6 bases and J by 2 bases, 4 bases remained unmatched. Germline V lookup: CDR1 MDHEN, CDR2 SYDVKM. CDR3 size: 13 residues. The CDR3 DNA sequence: TGTGCCAGCAGGGGGGACAGCCCCTACGAGCAGTACTTC. Protein: CASRGDSPYEQYF.

The V and J genes are TRBV10-2 and TRBJ1-2, with D perhaps TRBD1 (5 bases). The ends were cut back, 3 bases at V and 0 bases at J, with 8 bases in the middle. CDR3 length: 14 amino acids. Germline CDR1 and CDR2: WSHSY and SAAADI. The CDR3 region is CASSERQSNYGYTF. CDR3 coding DNA: TGCGCCAGCAGTGAAAGACAGTCTAACTATGGCTACACCTTC.

V usage is TRBV6-4 and J usage is TRBJ2-3, with 11 nucleotides matching TRBD2. V was clipped by 3 bases and J by 1 base; unmatched bases: 0. Per the germline V gene, CDR1 is MRHNA and CDR2 is SNTAGT. The CDR3 has 15 amino acids. The CDR3 bases are TGTGCCAGCAGTGAGACTAGCGGGGGCACAGATACGCAGTATTTT. Translation: CASSETSGGTDTQYF.

This clone appeared once. The chain uses TRBV28 and TRBJ2-7; D gene unclear. The CDR3 extends over 13 amino acids. CDR1 and CDR2 from the germline V gene are MDHEN and SYDVKM. V was clipped by 6 bases and J by 3 bases, with 12 bases between them. The DNA of the CDR3 is TGTGCCAGCAGAAGGGTATCGCACTACGAGCAGTACTTC. Encoded protein: CASRRVSHYEQYF.

V usage is TRBV19 and J usage is TRBJ1-4; D gene unclear. CDR1 and CDR2 from the germline V gene are LNHDA and SQIVND (reference sequence). The CDR3 is made up of 15 amino acids. V lost 3 bases, J lost 8 bases, and 16 bases lay in between. The CDR3 here is CASSMGGRREEKLFF. CDR3 nucleotides: TGTGCCAGTAGTATGGGCGGCAGGCGGGAGGAAAAACTGTTTTTT.

This chain links TRBV25-1 with TRBJ2-7; 7 bases map to TRBD2. This CDR3 has 15 residues. CDR1 is MGHDK and CDR2 is SYGVNS in the germline V gene. V gave up 3 bases and J gave up 0 bases; unmatched junction bases: 5. The DNA for the CDR3 is TGTGCCAGCAGTGACGGCCGGGGGGTCTCCTACGAGCAGTACTTC. It encodes CASSDGRGVSYEQYF.

This clone was observed a handful of times. V usage is TRBV27 and J usage is TRBJ2-3, with 8 bases matching TRBD2. The CDR3 is 13 amino acids. With 6 bases clipped from V and 3 bases from J, the junction kept 2 bases outside the gene matches. Germline lookup yields CDR1 MNHEY and CDR2 SMNVEV (reference sequence). Here the CDR3 reads CASRIAGTDTQYF. Written as DNA, the CDR3 is TGTGCCAGCAGAATAGCGGGGACAGATACGCAGTATTTT.

CDR3 bases: TGTGCCAGCAGTTTGTTTAGCGGGGGGCCTTACAATGAGCAGTTCTTC. It encodes CASSLFSGGPYNEQFF. The chain carries TRBV28 and TRBJ2-1; 10 bases are a match to TRBD2. CDR1 and CDR2 (germline): MDHEN, SYDVKM. V dropped 3 bases and J dropped 4; count of bases not matched to a gene: 6. The CDR3 has 16 residues.

This clone showed up just once. The rearrangement links TRBV6-1 to TRBJ2-1; 10 nucleotides match TRBD2. Germline CDR1 is MNHNS and CDR2 is SASEGT. The CDR3 spans 18 residues. V shed 2 bases and J 4 bases; nucleotides not matched to a gene: 11. The CDR3 loop reads CASSETLAGVRAYNEQFF. DNA of the CDR3: TGTGCCAGCAGTGAAACCCTAGCGGGAGTAAGAGCATACAATGAGCAGTTCTTC.

The sample holds a few counts of this clone. DNA of the CDR3: TGCGCCAGCAGCCAAGCCCCCTCCTACGAGCAGTACTTC. It is translated as CASSQAPSYEQYF. This chain links TRBV4-1 with TRBJ2-7, with D unresolved. The CDR3 length is 13 residues. Germline V lookup: CDR1 MGHRA, CDR2 YSYEKL. Trimming shortened V by 1 base and J by 0 bases, and 4 bases separated the two germline ends.

The chain employs TRBV5-1 and TRBJ2-7; a weak D match, TRBD2 (5 bases). Trimming removed 0 bases at V and 4 bases at J, with 14 bases between. Germline lookup yields CDR1 SGHRS and CDR2 YFSETQ. CDR3 length: 15 amino acids. The CDR3 reads CASSLGSSSGYEQYF. DNA for the CDR3: TGCGCCAGCAGCTTGGGGAGTTCAAGCGGATACGAGCAGTACTTC. Using reference TRBV5-1 and TRBJ2-7 for the parts outside the CDR3, the full variable domain is KAGVTQTPRYLIKTRGQQVTLSCSPISGHRSVSWYQQTPGQGLQFLFEYFSETQRNKGNFPGRFSGRQFSNSRSEMNVSTLELGDSALYLCASSLGSSSGYEQYFGPGTRLTVT.

A few counts support this clone. The chain couples TRBV6-5 to TRBJ1-2; tentatively, D is TRBD1 (6 bases). Germline V gene lookup returns CDR1 MNHEY and CDR2 SVGAGI. Trimming took off 10 bases at V and 6 bases at J, with 21 bases between the two ends. The CDR3 is made up of 14 amino acids. CDR3 protein: CATTLRGGRNGYTF. The DNA of the CDR3 is TGTGCCACCACCTTACGAGGGGGGAGGAATGGCTACACCTTC.

V is TRBV10-3 and J is TRBJ2-7; 11 bases are shared with TRBD2. Per the germline V gene, CDR1 is ENHRY and CDR2 is SYGVKD. The V segment lost 4 bases and the J segment 2 bases; nucleotides outside the gene matches: 4. The CDR3 is made up of 15 amino acids. CDR3 sequence: CAISGGLAGTYEQYF. The CDR3 DNA is TGTGCCATCAGTGGCGGACTAGCGGGTACCTACGAGCAGTACTTC.

Only one count was recorded for this clone. The rearrangement uses TRBV6-1 and TRBJ1-1; D is undetermined. The CDR3 runs to 15 residues. Germline V gene data show CDR1 as MNHNS and CDR2 as SASEGT. Deletions cut 5 bases from V and 3 bases from J, with 16 bases between. CDR3 protein: CASSPRPDLYTEAFF. CDR3 nucleotide sequence: TGTGCCAGCAGTCCCCGTCCGGACCTATACACTGAAGCTTTCTTT.

V usage is TRBV7-8 and J usage is TRBJ1-2, with a possible D match to TRBD1 (5 bases). CDR3 length: 16 amino acids. Germline CDR1 is SGHVS and CDR2 is FQNEAQ. V was cut by 2 bases and J by 3 bases, with 16 bases left in between. CDR3 sequence: CASSLYGAGSHYGYTF. The DNA for the CDR3 is TGTGCCAGCAGCTTATACGGGGCAGGGTCACACTATGGCTACACCTTC.

This rearrangement joins TRBV28 to TRBJ1-2, with D perhaps matching TRBD1 (5 bases). The germline V and J ends were trimmed by 6 bases and 0 bases, with 17 bases remaining between them. CDR1 is MDHEN, CDR2 SYDVKM, per germline. The CDR3 has 16 residues. The CDR3, as DNA: TGTGCCAGCAGACTGGCCTTAGGGGCGGCTAACTATGGCTACACCTTC. Translation: CASRLALGAANYGYTF.

J is TRBJ1-6 and V is TRBV6-4, with unresolved D. V lost 0 bases, J lost 7 bases, and 7 bases lay in between. The germline CDR1 and CDR2 sequences are MRHNA and SNTAGT. The CDR3 has 14 residues. The CDR3 reads CASSDSVTNSPLHF. CDR3 nucleotide sequence: TGTGCCAGCAGTGACTCCGTTACGAATTCACCCCTCCACTTT.

This rearrangement joins TRBV6-4 to TRBJ2-3; tentatively, D is TRBD2 (6 bases). Germline V gene lookup returns CDR1 MRHNA and CDR2 SNTAGT. The CDR3 totals 14 residues. The ends were cut back, 3 bases at V and 2 bases at J, with 9 bases in the middle. CDR3 nucleotide sequence: TGTGCCAGCAGTGAGGGGGGATCCACAGATACGCAGTATTTT. This gives the protein CASSEGGSTDTQYF.

This clone was picked up a small number of times. The chain is built from TRBV5-4 and TRBJ2-1; D not certain. V was cut by 0 bases and J by 0 bases, with 13 bases left in between. The CDR3 extends over 17 amino acids. The germline V gene encodes CDR1 SGHNT and CDR2 YYREEE (reference sequence). CDR3 nucleotides: TGTGCCAGCAGCTTGGCCAAGACAAAGAGCTCCTACAATGAGCAGTTCTTC. Translation gives CASSLAKTKSSYNEQFF.

The chain uses TRBV28 and TRBJ2-6; D remains unclear. Germline values: CDR1 MDHEN, CDR2 SYDVKM. V was pared by 6 bases and J by 1 base, with 7 bases between. The CDR3 covers 14 residues. Here the CDR3 DNA reads TGTGCCAGCAGCATACTATCTGGGGCCAACGTCCTGACTTTC. It yields the protein CASSILSGANVLTF.

A few counts support this clone. This chain connects TRBV5-8 to TRBJ2-7; TRBD2 aligns across 9 bases. The CDR3 covers 14 residues. V shed 6 bases, J shed 6 bases, and the junction held 10 bases outside the gene matches. The germline gives CDR1 SGHTS, CDR2 YDEGEE. In DNA form, the CDR3 reads TGTGCCAGCAACCCTGTCGCGGGAGGGCTCGAGCAGTACTTC. Its protein is CASNPVAGGLEQYF. Looking up the rest from reference TRBV5-8 and TRBJ2-7 gives the full variable domain: EAGVTQSPTHLIKTRGQQATLRCSPISGHTSVYWYQQALGLGLQFLLWYDEGEERNRGNFPPRFSGRQFPNYSSELNVNALELEDSALYLCASNPVAGGLEQYFGPGTRLTVT.

The V call is TRBV2, the J call TRBJ1-5; D is uncertain. This CDR3 is built from 15 residues. CDR1 and CDR2 (germline): SNHLY, FYNNEI. The germline V and J ends were trimmed by 2 bases and 0 bases, with 8 bases remaining between them. CDR3 residues: CASSEFGDSNQPQHF. CDR3 DNA: TGTGCCAGCAGTGAATTCGGGGATAGCAATCAGCCCCAGCATTTT. The full variable domain, in which reference TRBV2 and TRBJ1-5 provide the parts outside the CDR3, is EPEVTQTPSHQVTQMGQEVILRCVPISNHLYFYWYRQILGQKVEFLVSFYNNEISEKSEIFDDQFSVERPDGSNFTLKIRSTKLEDSAMYFCASSEFGDSNQPQHFGDGTRLSIL.

The rearrangement links TRBV21-1 to TRBJ2-3; the D call in the table, TRBD1, was not verified against the DNA. TRBV21-1 is assigned pseudogene status. This CDR3 contains 17 residues. The CDR3 DNA reads TGTGCCAGCAGCACTGGAGGGGGCCGGAGAGAGGCAGGCACGCAGTATTTT. Its translation: CASSTGGGRREAGTQYF.